This T cell receptor (beta chain) was identified in a study of T cell responses to AZD1222 COVID-19 vaccine. Study findings and constraints: Only 5 to 7 AZD1222 recipients tested seropositive at baseline. Most donors were white British and more were female, and clonal diversity was possibly underestimated. A rise in Spike-specific TCR breadth and depth followed two AZD1222 doses.

In regard to this clone: The antigen is undetermined.

TCRdb keeps only in-frame clones here, not all; method: immunoSEQ multiplex PCR. Among 99,000 or so clones, over 80% were seen once, and the ten largest hold more than 6.5%. The TCR was taken from an adult in good health. The sequences come from peripheral blood, collected on day 0 of AZD1222 vaccination.

The chain's CDR3 is CASSLRAGGKEQYF. As DNA, the CDR3 is TGTGCCAGCAGCTTACGAGCGGGGGGGAAAGAGCAGTACTTC. The V call is TRBV7-2, the J call TRBJ2-7; 10 nucleotides agree with TRBD2. The CDR3 runs 14 residues. The germline CDR1 and CDR2 sequences are SGHTA and FQGNSA. Trimming took 2 bases from V and 7 from J; bases not matched to a gene: 5.